This passage covers 8 T cell receptor beta chains from one sample sequenced in a study of T-cell memory formation after mild COVID-19 (dated by TCRdb to about 2021). Receptor amplification or capture employed 5' RACE. These reads were obtained on an Illumina NovaSeq 6000. In TCRdb, the public reads were trimmed at Q25 with fastp and aligned with MiXCR, with productive beta chains retained. Each entry merges the rows of one CDR3 protein and shows their most common DNA and genes. The sample data list fewer than 350,000 distinct CDR3 sequences, and roughly 18% of these were observed just once. The ten largest clonotypes hold roughly 23% of the sample. Sequencing used PBMCs or a T cell subset sorted from them (not recorded which). These receptors originate from a man aged 18-30 years who had mild COVID-19 (a few samples of this study predate the infection). The sample titles of this study are shuffled in the database, so cell type and time point are left out; the donor was told from shared clones.

The V call is TRBV6-1, the J call TRBJ2-7, with D tentatively TRBD1 (6 bases). Per the germline V gene, CDR1 is MNHNS and CDR2 is SASEGT. The CDR3 contains 13 residues. V was clipped by 4 bases and J by 7 bases, with 14 bases between them. The CDR3 is CASSVTGKWEQYF. CDR3 DNA sequence: TGTGCCAGCAGTGTTACAGGGAAGTGGGAGCAGTACTTC.

V and J are TRBV18 and TRBJ1-2; TRBD1 might be the D (5 bases). The length of the CDR3 is 13 residues. V lost 3 bases and J 8 bases, leaving 13 bases between the germline ends. Germline V gene data show CDR1 as KGHSH and CDR2 as LQKENI. CDR3 bases: TGTGCCAGCTCACCGCGGCAGGGTGAGGGCTACACCTTC. Translating it yields CASSPRQGEGYTF.

This clonotype was detected only a few times. The chain recombines TRBV2 with TRBJ2-3, with 12 nucleotides matching TRBD2. Germline V gene sequence: CDR1 SNHLY, CDR2 FYNNEI. The junction had 5 bases not matched to a gene; V was cut back by 4 bases and J by 0 bases. The CDR3 spans 17 residues. CDR3 sequence: CASSGSSGGASTDTQYF. The CDR3 DNA follows: TGTGCCAGCAGTGGGTCTAGCGGGGGGGCCAGCACAGATACGCAGTATTTT. The full variable domain, rest sourced from reference TRBV2 and TRBJ2-3, is EPEVTQTPSHQVTQMGQEVILRCVPISNHLYFYWYRQILGQKVEFLVSFYNNEISEKSEIFDDQFSVERPDGSNFTLKIRSTKLEDSAMYFCASSGSSGGASTDTQYFGPGTRLTVL.

The chain has TRBV18 and TRBJ2-7; D is undetermined. Per germline, CDR1 KGHSH and CDR2 LQKENI. Trimming left V 1 base short and J 6 bases short, with 10 bases between. There are 13 residues in the CDR3. This chain's CDR3 is CASSPRPLAEQYV. Written as DNA, the CDR3 is TGTGCCAGCTCACCACGCCCCCTTGCCGAGCAGTACGTC.

This rearrangement joins TRBV5-5 to TRBJ2-7; 9 positions match TRBD2. The CDR3 loop spans 14 amino acids. In germline, CDR1 is SGHKS, CDR2 YYEKEE (reference sequence). J was trimmed by 5 bases and V by 2 bases; bases with no gene match: 5. The CDR3 bases are TGTGCCAGCAGCTTTAGCGGGGGTCGGGACGAGCAGTACGTC. Translating gives CASSFSGGRDEQYV.

J is TRBJ2-3 and V is TRBV7-3, with 9 bases identical to TRBD2. Trimming cost V 6 bases and J 0 bases; bases outside gene matches: 4. Germline assignment: CDR1 SGHTA and CDR2 FQGTGA. CDR3 length: 15 amino acids. The DNA of the CDR3 is TGTGCCAGCAGTCGCGGGGGGGCCAGCACAGATACGCAGTATTTT. It yields the protein CASSRGGASTDTQYF.

Only a few counts were recorded for this clonotype. One end of the junction is discordant with germline, which a read error may explain. V and J are TRBV6-2 or TRBV6-3 and TRBJ2-2; D perhaps matches TRBD2 (5 bases). CDR3 length equals 13 residues. Germline-derived CDR1 and CDR2 are MNHEY and SVGEGT. The CDR3 sequence is CASSYWAFGKLFF. CDR3 DNA: TGTGCCAGCAGTTACTGGGCCTTCGGGAAGCTGTTTTTT.

The chain combines TRBV20-1 with TRBJ1-5; D call uncertain. CDR3 length equals 14 residues. The ends were cut back, 2 bases at V and 0 bases at J, with 8 bases in the middle. The germline V gene encodes CDR1 DFQATT and CDR2 SNEGSKA (reference sequence). In DNA form, the CDR3 reads TGCAGTGCTAGAACTCCTGGTAGCAATCAGCCCCAGCATTTT. Its protein product is CSARTPGSNQPQHF.